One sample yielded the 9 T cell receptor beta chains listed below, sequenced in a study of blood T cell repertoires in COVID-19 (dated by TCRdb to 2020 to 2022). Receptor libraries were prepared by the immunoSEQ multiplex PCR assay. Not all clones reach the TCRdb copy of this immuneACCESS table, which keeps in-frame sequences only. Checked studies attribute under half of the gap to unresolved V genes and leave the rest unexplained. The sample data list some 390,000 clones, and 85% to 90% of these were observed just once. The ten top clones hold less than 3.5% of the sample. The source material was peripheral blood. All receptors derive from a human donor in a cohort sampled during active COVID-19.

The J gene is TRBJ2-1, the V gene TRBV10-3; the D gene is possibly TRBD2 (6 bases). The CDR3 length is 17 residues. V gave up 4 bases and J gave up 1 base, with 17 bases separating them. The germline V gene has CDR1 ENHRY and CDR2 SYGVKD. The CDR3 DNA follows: TGTGCCATCAGTGTTGGTCCTAGCGCGGAATCCTACAATGAGCAGTTCTTC. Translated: CAISVGPSAESYNEQFF.

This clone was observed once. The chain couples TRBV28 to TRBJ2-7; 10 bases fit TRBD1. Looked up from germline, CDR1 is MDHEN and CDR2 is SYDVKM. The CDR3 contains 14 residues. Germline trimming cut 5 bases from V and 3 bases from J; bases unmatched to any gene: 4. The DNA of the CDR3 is TGTGCCAGCAGTCGGACAGGGGGAGTCTACGAGCAGTACTTC. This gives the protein CASSRTGGVYEQYF.

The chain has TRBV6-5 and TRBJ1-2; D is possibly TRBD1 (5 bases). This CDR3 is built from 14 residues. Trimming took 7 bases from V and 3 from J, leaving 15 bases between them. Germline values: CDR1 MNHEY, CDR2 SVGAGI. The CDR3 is CASMGLARDYGYTF. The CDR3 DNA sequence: TGTGCCAGCATGGGGCTCGCCAGGGACTATGGCTACACCTTC.

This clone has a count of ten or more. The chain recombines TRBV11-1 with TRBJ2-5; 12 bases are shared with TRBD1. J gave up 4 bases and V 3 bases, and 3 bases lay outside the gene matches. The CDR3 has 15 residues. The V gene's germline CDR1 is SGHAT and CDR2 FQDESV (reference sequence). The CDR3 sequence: CASSLGQGAVETQYF. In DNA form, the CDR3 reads TGTGCCAGCAGCTTGGGACAGGGGGCCGTAGAGACCCAGTACTTC.

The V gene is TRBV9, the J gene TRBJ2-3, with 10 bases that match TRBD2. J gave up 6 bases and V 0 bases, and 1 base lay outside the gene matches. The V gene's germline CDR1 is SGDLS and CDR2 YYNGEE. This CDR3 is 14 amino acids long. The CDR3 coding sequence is TGTGCCAGCAGCGTAGATAGCGGGAGGGATACGCAGTATTTT. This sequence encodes CASSVDSGRDTQYF.

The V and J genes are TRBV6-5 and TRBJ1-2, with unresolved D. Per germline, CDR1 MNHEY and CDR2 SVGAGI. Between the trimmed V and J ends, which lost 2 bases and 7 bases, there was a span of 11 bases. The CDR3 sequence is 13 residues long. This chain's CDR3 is CASSYKNVGGYTF. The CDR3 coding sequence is TGTGCCAGCAGTTACAAAAACGTCGGTGGCTACACCTTC.

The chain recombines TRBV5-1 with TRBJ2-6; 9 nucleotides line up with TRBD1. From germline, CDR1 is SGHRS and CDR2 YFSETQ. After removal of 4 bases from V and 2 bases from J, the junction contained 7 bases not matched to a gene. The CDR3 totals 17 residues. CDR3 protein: CASSPSTGGAGANVLTF. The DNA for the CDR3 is TGCGCCAGCAGCCCGTCGACAGGGGGAGCTGGGGCCAACGTCCTGACTTTC.

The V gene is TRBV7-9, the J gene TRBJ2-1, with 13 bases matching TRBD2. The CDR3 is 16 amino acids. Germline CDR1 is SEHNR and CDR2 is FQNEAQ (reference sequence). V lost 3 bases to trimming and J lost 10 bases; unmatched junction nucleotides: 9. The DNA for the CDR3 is TGTGCCAGCAGCTTCAGGACTAGCGGGAGTTTATGGGAGCAGTTCTTC. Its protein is CASSFRTSGSLWEQFF.

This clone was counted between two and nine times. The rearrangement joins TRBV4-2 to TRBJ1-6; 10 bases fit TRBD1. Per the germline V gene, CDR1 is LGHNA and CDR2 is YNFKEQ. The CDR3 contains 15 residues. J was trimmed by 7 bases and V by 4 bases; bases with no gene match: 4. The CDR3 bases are TGTGCCAGCAGCCTTCCGGGACAGGGGAATTCACCCCTCCACTTT. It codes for CASSLPGQGNSPLHF.